This entry lists 28 T cell receptor beta chains sequenced from one sample in a study of T cells in Graves' hyperthyroidism and ophthalmopathy. Regions amplified from RNA transcripts were the TCR beta CDR3 regions. Initially, a first-round RT-PCR of the TCR CDR3 employed the HTBI primer set. Each CDR3 protein is one row after TCRdb ran MiXCR on the multiplex PCR reads. The sample lists about 480,000 distinct CDR3 sequences, roughly 14% occurring once. Sequencing used blood. The receptors originated from a woman aged 18-29 years with Graves' hyperthyroidism.

Many counts were recorded for this clonotype. The chain is built from TRBV20-1 and TRBJ2-5, with a tentative D call TRBD2 (7 bases). The V end was cut by 6 bases, the J end by 7 bases, with 15 bases between. CDR3 length: 12 residues. Germline CDR1 is DFQATT and CDR2 is SNEGSKA (reference sequence). The CDR3 sequence is CSATRGGATQYF. CDR3 in DNA: TGCAGTGCGACAAGAGGGGGGGCGACCCAGTACTTC.

Ten or more counts support this clonotype. The chain recombines TRBV7-2 with TRBJ2-1, with 7 bases matching TRBD1. V dropped 6 bases and J dropped 5; count of bases not matched to a gene: 4. Germline V CDR1 and CDR2: SGHTA, FQGNSA. The CDR3 is made up of 13 amino acids. The CDR3 bases are TGTGCCAGCAGACAGGGGCCAAACAATGAGCAGTTCTTC. It specifies CASRQGPNNEQFF. The whole variable domain, filled in from reference TRBV7-2 and TRBJ2-1, reads GAGVSQSPSNKVTEKGKDVELRCDPISGHTALYWYRQSLGQGLEFLIYFQGNSAPDKSGLPSDRFSAERTGGSVSTLTIQRTQQEDSAVYLCASRQGPNNEQFFGPGTRLTVL.

This clonotype was counted ten times or more. The chain has TRBV20-1 and TRBJ2-1; 8 positions agree with TRBD1. V lost 2 bases to trimming and J lost 8 bases; unmatched junction nucleotides: 2. CDR1 DFQATT and CDR2 SNEGSKA come from the germline V gene (reference sequence). The CDR3 consists of 12 residues. This chain's CDR3 is CSARTQGDEQFF. The CDR3 DNA follows: TGCAGTGCTAGAACACAGGGGGATGAGCAGTTCTTC.

This clonotype was detected a few times. The V gene is TRBV28, the J gene TRBJ2-2; D may be TRBD1 or TRBD2 (5 bases each). In germline, CDR1 is MDHEN, CDR2 SYDVKM. This CDR3 has 15 amino acids. V was shortened by 5 bases and J by 4 bases, with 14 bases between the two germline ends. CDR3 loop: CASSLRDPFTGELFF. In DNA form, the CDR3 reads TGTGCCAGCAGTCTCCGGGACCCGTTCACCGGGGAGCTGTTTTTT.

This clonotype was seen ten or more times. The J gene is TRBJ2-5, the V gene TRBV10-3; D may be TRBD1 or TRBD2 (5 bases each). CDR3 length: 14 residues. CDR1 is ENHRY, CDR2 SYGVKD, per germline. With 3 bases removed from V and 7 bases from J, the gap between germline ends came to 15 bases. CDR3 protein: CAISEGVTSGTQYF. The CDR3 DNA reads TGTGCCATCAGTGAAGGGGTCACGAGCGGGACCCAGTACTTC.

This clonotype was seen at least ten times. This chain uses TRBV7-2 with TRBJ2-1; D unresolved. V lost 5 bases to trimming and J lost 0 bases, with 11 bases between them. Germline V gene lookup returns CDR1 SGHTA and CDR2 FQGNSA. There are 15 residues in the CDR3. CDR3 in DNA: TGTGCCAGCAGCCCCGCTCGAGACTCCTACAATGAGCAGTTCTTC. It codes for CASSPARDSYNEQFF.

This clonotype has just a few counts. V and J are TRBV29-1 and TRBJ1-4; D ambiguous. V lost 4 bases and J lost 7, with 16 bases in between. The CDR3 length is 14 residues. Germline V gene lookup returns CDR1 SQVTM and CDR2 ANQGSEA. Here the CDR3 reads CSVGMGTWAEKLFF. The DNA for the CDR3 is TGCAGCGTTGGTATGGGAACATGGGCTGAAAAACTGTTTTTT.

For this clonotype: A single base separates this from a much larger clone, so it may be a read error. The rearrangement joins TRBV2 to TRBJ2-5, with 7 positions matching TRBD1. The CDR3 is made up of 12 amino acids. Germline V gene lookup returns CDR1 SNHLY and CDR2 FYNNEI. The junction had 16 bases not matched to a gene; V was cut back by 10 bases and J by 14 bases. The CDR3 spells CANSGGQVRPYF. DNA of the CDR3: TGTGCCAACAGCGGTGGACAGGTACGGCCATACTTC.

This clonotype was seen repeatedly, ten times or more. The rearrangement uses TRBV7-6 and TRBJ1-1, with a weak D call TRBD1 (5 bases). This CDR3 is built from 13 residues. Germline loops: CDR1 SGHVS, CDR2 FNYEAQ. The V and J ends lost 3 bases and 6 bases respectively, with 11 bases between them. CDR3 in amino acids: CASSLWEGAEAFF. For the CDR3, the DNA is TGTGCCAGCAGCTTGTGGGAAGGGGCTGAAGCTTTCTTT.

This clonotype showed up many times. This sequence joins TRBV27 and TRBJ1-1; 9 bases agree with TRBD1. J was trimmed by 4 bases and V by 6 bases; bases with no gene match: 9. Per germline, CDR1 MNHEY and CDR2 SMNVEV (reference sequence). The CDR3 is 15 residues long. The CDR3 nucleotides are TGTGCCAGCAGACCCGGGACAGGGTGGATCACTGAAGCTTTCTTT. Translating it yields CASRPGTGWITEAFF.

In its sample, this clonotype was seen many times. The chain couples TRBV7-2 to TRBJ2-3, with D perhaps matching TRBD2 (6 bases). There are 16 residues in the CDR3. The germline V gene encodes CDR1 SGHTA and CDR2 FQGNSA. V was cut by 1 base and J by 0 bases, with 11 bases left in between. The CDR3 sequence is CASSLVADTSTDTQYF. The CDR3 bases are TGTGCCAGCAGCTTAGTAGCGGACACTAGCACAGATACGCAGTATTTT.

The chain combines TRBV7-9 with TRBJ2-7, with unresolved D. The CDR3 sequence is 15 residues long. The V end was cut by 0 bases, the J end by 2 bases, with 11 bases between. Germline V gene data show CDR1 as SEHNR and CDR2 as FQNEAQ (reference sequence). The DNA for the CDR3 is TGTGCCAGCAGCTTAGCCAACGGCAAAACCTACGAGCAGTACGTC. Translating gives CASSLANGKTYEQYV.

Worth noting for this clonotype: One base away lies a much larger clone, so this may be a sequencing read error. This rearrangement joins TRBV19 to TRBJ1-1, with D uncertain. There are 13 residues in the CDR3. CDR1 is LNHDA and CDR2 is SQIVND in the germline V gene (reference sequence). In DNA form, the CDR3 reads TGTGCCAGTAAGGGTAAGGGAGGCACTGAAGCTTCCTTT. Translated: CASKGKGGTEASF.

The chain has TRBV29-1 and TRBJ1-2; TRBD1 matches at 7 bases. The CDR3 sequence is 13 residues long. The V gene's germline CDR1 is SQVTM and CDR2 ANQGSEA. The ends lost 6 bases at V and 2 bases at J; junction bases unmatched: 6. The DNA of the CDR3 is TGCAGCGTGGAACAGGGGTACAACTATGGCTACACCTTC. Amino acid sequence: CSVEQGYNYGYTF.

This clonotype occurred many times. V is TRBV19 and J is TRBJ2-4; perhaps TRBD1 as D (6 bases). Trimming shortened V by 0 bases and J by 14 bases, and 17 bases separated the two germline ends. There are 14 residues in the CDR3. Germline V gene sequence: CDR1 LNHDA, CDR2 SQIVND (reference sequence). CDR3 loop: CASSIDSRDTGKYF. In DNA, the CDR3 is TGTGCCAGTAGTATAGATAGTCGGGACACCGGAAAGTACTTC.

V is TRBV6-5 and J is TRBJ2-1; 10 bases are shared with TRBD2. This CDR3 is 14 amino acids long. V was clipped by 4 bases and J by 5 bases; unmatched bases: 2. Germline CDR1 reads MNHEY; CDR2 reads SVGAGI. This CDR3 is CASSSSGGHNEQFF. For the CDR3, the DNA is TGTGCCAGCAGTTCTAGCGGGGGCCACAATGAGCAGTTCTTC.

This chain uses TRBV14 with TRBJ1-1; D perhaps matches TRBD1 (5 bases). The CDR3 runs 17 residues. V dropped 4 bases and J dropped 0 bases, with 18 bases sitting between them. Germline V gene sequence: CDR1 SGHDN, CDR2 FVKESK. In DNA form, the CDR3 reads TGTGCCAGCAGCCCGAGAGGGGTTAGCGCCTTGAACACTGAAGCTTTCTTT. As protein: CASSPRGVSALNTEAFF.

This clonotype was seen a handful of times. V is TRBV5-1 and J is TRBJ1-3; no clear D. The CDR3 contains 16 residues. Germline-derived CDR1 and CDR2 are SGHRS and YFSETQ. The V end was cut by 1 base, the J end by 0 bases, with 11 bases between. CDR3 loop: CASSLQAANSGNTIYF. The CDR3, as DNA: TGCGCCAGCAGCTTGCAGGCAGCGAACTCTGGAAACACCATATATTTT.

As concerns this clonotype: Just one base apart from a much larger clone, this may be a read error. The CDR3 reads CANSPPGTFREQFF. CDR3 nucleotide sequence: TGTGCCAACAGCCCTCCCGGGACTTTCCGTGAGCAGTTCTTC. The rearrangement links TRBV12-3 or TRBV12-4 to TRBJ2-1; D may be TRBD2 (6 bases). This CDR3 spans 14 amino acids. Trimming cost V 10 bases and J 9 bases, with 22 bases left between them.

This clonotype was observed many times. The V call is TRBV12-3 or TRBV12-4, the J call TRBJ1-1; D possibly corresponds to TRBD1 (5 bases). V lost 5 bases to trimming and J lost 2 bases, with 12 bases between them. The CDR3 is 14 amino acids. CDR3 region: CASSSRDGNTEAFF. In nucleotides, the CDR3 is TGTGCCAGCAGTAGCCGGGACGGAAACACTGAAGCTTTCTTT.

This clonotype was observed at least ten times. The chain links TRBV28 to TRBJ1-3; unclear D gene. The V end lost 2 bases, the J end lost 4 bases, and 9 bases lay between the germline ends. Germline-derived CDR1 and CDR2 are MDHEN and SYDVKM. The CDR3 totals 14 residues. The CDR3 is CASSLDTPGNTIYF. CDR3 sequence (DNA): TGTGCCAGCAGTTTAGACACCCCAGGAAACACCATATATTTT.

This clonotype was seen ten or more times. The chain has TRBV5-8 and TRBJ2-1, with D possibly TRBD2 on 6 matching bases. The CDR3 consists of 13 residues. In germline, CDR1 is SGHTS, CDR2 YDEGEE. V was trimmed by 1 base and J by 6 bases, leaving 8 bases between them. In DNA form, the CDR3 reads TGTGCCAGCAGCTTGCCGACTAGCAATGAGCAGTTCTTC. Translated, it gives CASSLPTSNEQFF.

This clonotype has more than one count but fewer than ten. The chain joins TRBV25-1 to TRBJ1-2; possible D gene TRBD1, 5 bases. This CDR3 spans 13 amino acids. The V end lost 0 bases, the J end lost 8 bases, and 10 bases lay between the germline ends. CDR1 MGHDK and CDR2 SYGVNS come from the germline V gene. CDR3 DNA sequence: TGTGCCAGCAGTGAATATCTCCAGGGAGGCTACACCTTC. It translates to CASSEYLQGGYTF.

The rearrangement uses TRBV11-2 and TRBJ2-5; TRBD1 matches at 12 bases. The germline V gene encodes CDR1 SGHAT and CDR2 FQNNGV. V dropped 6 bases and J dropped 5; count of bases not matched to a gene: 19. The CDR3 is 19 residues long. CDR3 bases: TGTGCCAGCAGTTACGTGATCGATCCGGGACAGGGGGCCACGGAGACCCAGTACTTC. This gives the protein CASSYVIDPGQGATETQYF.

The V call is TRBV2, the J call TRBJ2-1; 13 nucleotides align to TRBD2. CDR1 is SNHLY and CDR2 is FYNNEI in the germline V gene. The CDR3 covers 15 residues. V shed 6 bases and J 7 bases; nucleotides not matched to a gene: 6. The CDR3 is CASRGGLAGVNEQFF. For the CDR3, the DNA is TGTGCCAGCAGGGGAGGACTAGCGGGGGTAAATGAGCAGTTCTTC.

This chain uses TRBV20-1 with TRBJ1-2; D possibly corresponds to TRBD1 (5 bases). The length of the CDR3 is 16 residues. Germline V gene sequence: CDR1 DFQATT, CDR2 SNEGSKA (reference sequence). V was trimmed by 2 bases and J by 1 base, leaving 17 bases between them. CDR3 DNA sequence: TGCAGTGCTAGACGACGGGGTAGGGGAGTTAACTATGGCTACACCTTC. This sequence encodes CSARRRGRGVNYGYTF.

This clonotype was picked up many times. The V gene is TRBV7-3, the J gene TRBJ2-5; 8 bases map to TRBD1. The V and J ends lost 2 bases and 4 bases, in that order; junction bases with no gene match: 6. This CDR3 has 15 amino acids. Germline assignment: CDR1 SGHTA and CDR2 FQGTGA. The CDR3, as DNA: TGTGCCAGCAGCTTATGGCAGGGGGCTATAGAGACCCAGTACTTC. As protein: CASSLWQGAIETQYF.

This clonotype was recorded many times. This chain links TRBV11-2 with TRBJ1-3; 7 bases agree with TRBD1. From germline, CDR1 is SGHAT and CDR2 FQNNGV. J was trimmed by 3 bases and V by 6 bases; bases with no gene match: 5. The CDR3 contains 14 residues. In nucleotides, the CDR3 is TGTGCCAGCAGGGACAGGAATTTTGGAAACACCATATATTTT. Amino acid sequence: CASRDRNFGNTIYF.